The clone carrying this T cell receptor (beta chain) was detected only a few times. The data are from a study of T cells after posttransplantation cyclophosphamide. Cells defined as naive were viable CD3+CD4+ or CD3+CD8+ and CCR7+CD45RA+CD45RO-CD95-CD27+CD28+. Only in-frame clones appear in the TCRdb table, and some are missing; sequencing was by immunoSEQ multiplex PCR. The sample gives approximately 28,000 clones, over 80% of which show up once; 0.2% to 0.3% is in the top ten. The CDR3 is 14 amino acids. Trimming removed 5 bases at V and 2 bases at J, with 9 bases between. Germline values: CDR1 SEHNR, CDR2 FQNEAQ (reference sequence).

Sequencing was done on a sample of naive CD4+ T cells sorted from PBMCs. This TCR was sampled from a woman aged 55-75 years in good health, CMV-negative, and a related stem cell transplant donor. The chain has TRBV7-9 and TRBJ1-4, with D perhaps TRBD1 (5 bases). The DNA of the CDR3 is TGTGCCAGCAGCATGACAGCGACTAATGAAAAACTGTTTTTT. This sequence encodes CASSMTATNEKLFF.